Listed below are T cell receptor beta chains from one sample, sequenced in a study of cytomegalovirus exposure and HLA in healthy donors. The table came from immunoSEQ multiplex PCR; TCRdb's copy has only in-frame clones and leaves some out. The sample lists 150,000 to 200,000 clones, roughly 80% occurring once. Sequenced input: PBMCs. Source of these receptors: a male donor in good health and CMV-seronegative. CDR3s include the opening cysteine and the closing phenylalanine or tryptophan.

CDR3 protein: CASSYADRGRDYGYTF; V gene: TRBV7-9; J gene: TRBJ1-2
CDR3 protein: CASSSGDSREQYF; V gene: TRBV7-2; J gene: TRBJ2-7
CDR3 protein: CASSQVVPAGISSTDTQYF; V gene: TRBV4-1; J gene: TRBJ2-3
CDR3 protein: CASRSQGNGELFF; V gene: TRBV6-6; J gene: TRBJ2-2
CDR3 protein: CASSESQGLSGANVLTF; V gene: TRBV10-1; J gene: TRBJ2-6
CDR3 protein: CATFSLSGGTSGLAYEQYF; V gene: TRBV27; J gene: TRBJ2-7
CDR3 protein: CASSSRTGEFYEQYF; V gene: TRBV5-4; J gene: TRBJ2-7
CDR3 protein: CASSQTEQGGAYSNQPQHF; V gene: TRBV23-1; J gene: TRBJ1-5
CDR3 protein: CASSFRDTHYEQYF; V gene: TRBV5-1; J gene: TRBJ2-7
CDR3 protein: CASSQERQGRETQYF; V gene: TRBV4-1; J gene: TRBJ2-5
CDR3 protein: CASTTLAGGTGELFF; V gene: TRBV19; J gene: TRBJ2-2
CDR3 protein: CASSPQGSGANVLTF; V gene: TRBV7-2; J gene: TRBJ2-6
CDR3 protein: CASGNEKLFF; V gene: TRBV7-9; J gene: TRBJ1-4
CDR3 protein: CAISEGFRGTEAFF; V gene: TRBV10-3; J gene: TRBJ1-1
CDR3 protein: CASSLIYGRSTDTQYF; V gene: TRBV28; J gene: TRBJ2-3
CDR3 protein: CAISIHRDRGAYNEQFF; V gene: TRBV10-3; J gene: TRBJ2-1
CDR3 protein: CASRGSDQRLAGGPRTDTQYF; V gene: TRBV12-2; J gene: TRBJ2-3
CDR3 protein: CASSTLLTGEGLRTQETQYF; V gene: TRBV27; J gene: TRBJ2-5
CDR3 protein: CASSVGQYNEQFF; V gene: TRBV9; J gene: TRBJ2-1
CDR3 protein: CASSTDSNQPQHF; V gene: TRBV13; J gene: TRBJ1-5
CDR3 protein: CASSQEWGAVARQYF; V gene: TRBV4-1; J gene: TRBJ2-7
CDR3 protein: CAWSLPPPGDF; V gene: TRBV30; J gene: TRBJ1-2
CDR3 protein: CASSELQEDNSPLHF; V gene: TRBV25-1; J gene: TRBJ1-6
CDR3 protein: CASSLGGTGGTEAFF; V gene: TRBV7-2; J gene: TRBJ1-1
CDR3 protein: CASSLGLAGVEQYF; V gene: TRBV27; J gene: TRBJ2-7
CDR3 protein: CASREGGVNTEAFF; V gene: TRBV28; J gene: TRBJ1-1
CDR3 protein: CASSIVGGGTEAFF; V gene: TRBV19; J gene: TRBJ1-1
CDR3 protein: CASSLSLEPPPPGANVLTF; V gene: TRBV7-2; J gene: TRBJ2-6
CDR3 protein: CASSSGTSYGYTF; V gene: TRBV7-9; J gene: TRBJ1-2
CDR3 protein: CARSLRLAPNTGELFF; V gene: TRBV5-3; J gene: TRBJ2-2
CDR3 protein: CASSLKGDRGYNEQFF; V gene: TRBV27; J gene: TRBJ2-1